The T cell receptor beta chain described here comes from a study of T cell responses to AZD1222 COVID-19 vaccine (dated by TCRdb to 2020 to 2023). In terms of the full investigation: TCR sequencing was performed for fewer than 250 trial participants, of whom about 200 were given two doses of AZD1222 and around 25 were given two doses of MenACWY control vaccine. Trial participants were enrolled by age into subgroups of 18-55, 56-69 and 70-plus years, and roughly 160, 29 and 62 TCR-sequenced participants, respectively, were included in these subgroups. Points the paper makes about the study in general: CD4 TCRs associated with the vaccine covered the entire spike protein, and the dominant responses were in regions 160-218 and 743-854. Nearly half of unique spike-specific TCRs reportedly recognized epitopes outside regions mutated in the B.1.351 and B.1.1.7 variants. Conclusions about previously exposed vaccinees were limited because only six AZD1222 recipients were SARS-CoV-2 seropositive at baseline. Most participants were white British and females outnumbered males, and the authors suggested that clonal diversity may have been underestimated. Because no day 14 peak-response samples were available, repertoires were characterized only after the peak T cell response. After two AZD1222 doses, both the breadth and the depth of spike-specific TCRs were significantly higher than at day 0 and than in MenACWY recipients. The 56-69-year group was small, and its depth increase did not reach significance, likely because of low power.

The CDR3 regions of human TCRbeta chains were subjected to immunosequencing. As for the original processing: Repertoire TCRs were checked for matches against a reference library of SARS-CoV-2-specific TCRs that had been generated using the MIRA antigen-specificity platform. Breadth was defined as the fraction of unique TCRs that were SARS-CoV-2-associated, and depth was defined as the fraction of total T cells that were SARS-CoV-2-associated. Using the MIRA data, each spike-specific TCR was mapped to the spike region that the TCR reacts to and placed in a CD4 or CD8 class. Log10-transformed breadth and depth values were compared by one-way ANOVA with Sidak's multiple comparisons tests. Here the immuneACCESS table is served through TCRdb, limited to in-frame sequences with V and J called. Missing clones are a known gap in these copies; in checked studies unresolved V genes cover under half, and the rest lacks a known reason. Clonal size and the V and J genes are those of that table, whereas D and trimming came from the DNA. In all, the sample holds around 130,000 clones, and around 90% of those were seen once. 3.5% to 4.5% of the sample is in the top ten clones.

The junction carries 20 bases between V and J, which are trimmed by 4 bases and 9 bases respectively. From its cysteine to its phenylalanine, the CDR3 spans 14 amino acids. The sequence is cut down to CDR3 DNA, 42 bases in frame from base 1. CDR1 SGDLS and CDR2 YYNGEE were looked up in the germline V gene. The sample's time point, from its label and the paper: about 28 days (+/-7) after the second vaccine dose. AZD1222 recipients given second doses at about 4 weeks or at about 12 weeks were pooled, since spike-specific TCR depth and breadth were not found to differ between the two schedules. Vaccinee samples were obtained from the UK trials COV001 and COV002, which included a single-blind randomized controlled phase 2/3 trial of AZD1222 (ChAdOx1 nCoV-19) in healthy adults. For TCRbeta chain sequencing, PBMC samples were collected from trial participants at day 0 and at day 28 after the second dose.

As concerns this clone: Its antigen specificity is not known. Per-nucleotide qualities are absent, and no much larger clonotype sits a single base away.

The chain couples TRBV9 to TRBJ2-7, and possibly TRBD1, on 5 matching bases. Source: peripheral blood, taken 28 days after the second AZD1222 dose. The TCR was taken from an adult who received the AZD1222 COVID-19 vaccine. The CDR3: CASSPHFPGQSQYF. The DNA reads TGTGCCAGCAGCCCCCATTTCCCCGGACAATCGCAGTACTTC.